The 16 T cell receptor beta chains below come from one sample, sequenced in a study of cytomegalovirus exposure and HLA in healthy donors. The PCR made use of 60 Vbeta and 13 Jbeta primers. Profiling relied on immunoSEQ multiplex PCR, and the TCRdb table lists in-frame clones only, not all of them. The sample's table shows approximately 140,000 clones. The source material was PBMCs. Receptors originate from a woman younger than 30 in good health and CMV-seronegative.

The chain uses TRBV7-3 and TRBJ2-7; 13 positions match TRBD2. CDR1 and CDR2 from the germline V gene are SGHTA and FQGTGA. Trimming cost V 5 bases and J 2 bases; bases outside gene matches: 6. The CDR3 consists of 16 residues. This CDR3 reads CASSVNGLAGAYEQYF. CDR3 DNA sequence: TGTGCCAGCAGCGTAAACGGACTAGCGGGGGCCTACGAGCAGTACTTC.

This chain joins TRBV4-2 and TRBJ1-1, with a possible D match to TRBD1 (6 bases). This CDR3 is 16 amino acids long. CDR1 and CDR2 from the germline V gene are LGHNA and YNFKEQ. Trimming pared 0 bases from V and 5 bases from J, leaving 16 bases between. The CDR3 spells CASSQDPQGSFTEAFF. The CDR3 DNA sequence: TGTGCCAGCAGCCAAGACCCACAGGGATCCTTTACTGAAGCTTTCTTT.

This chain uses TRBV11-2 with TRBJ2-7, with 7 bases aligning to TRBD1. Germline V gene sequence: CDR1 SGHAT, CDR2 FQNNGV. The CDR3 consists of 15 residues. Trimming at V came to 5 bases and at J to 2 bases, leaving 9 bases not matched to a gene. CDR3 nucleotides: TGTGCCAGCAGCCTAACGACAGGGACCCCCTACGAGCAGTACGTC. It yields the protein CASSLTTGTPYEQYV.

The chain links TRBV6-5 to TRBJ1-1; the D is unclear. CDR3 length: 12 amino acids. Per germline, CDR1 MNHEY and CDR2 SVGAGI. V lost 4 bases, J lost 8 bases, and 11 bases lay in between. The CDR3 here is CASSSLGGEAFF. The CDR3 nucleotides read TGTGCCAGCAGTTCCCTGGGAGGGGAAGCTTTCTTT.

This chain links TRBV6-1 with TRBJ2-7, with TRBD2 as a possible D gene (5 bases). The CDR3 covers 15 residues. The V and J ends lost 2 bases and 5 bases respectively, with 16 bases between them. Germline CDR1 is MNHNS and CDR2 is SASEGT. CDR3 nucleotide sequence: TGTGCCAGCAGTGAATACGTGGGAGTTCGGAACGAGCAGTACGTC. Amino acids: CASSEYVGVRNEQYV.

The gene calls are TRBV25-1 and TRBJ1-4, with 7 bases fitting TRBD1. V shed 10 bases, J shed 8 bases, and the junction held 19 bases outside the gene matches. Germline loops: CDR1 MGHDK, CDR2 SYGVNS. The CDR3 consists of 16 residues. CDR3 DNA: TGTGCCACCGGCGGCCCGGGGGACAGAGTCAACGAAAAACTGTTTTTT. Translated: CATGGPGDRVNEKLFF.

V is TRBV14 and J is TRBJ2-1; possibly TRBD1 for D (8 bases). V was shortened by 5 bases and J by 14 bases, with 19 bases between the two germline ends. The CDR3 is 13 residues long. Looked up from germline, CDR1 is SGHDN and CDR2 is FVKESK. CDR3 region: CASSTGGVSKKFF. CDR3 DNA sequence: TGTGCCAGCAGCACAGGGGGGGTCTCCAAAAAGTTCTTC.

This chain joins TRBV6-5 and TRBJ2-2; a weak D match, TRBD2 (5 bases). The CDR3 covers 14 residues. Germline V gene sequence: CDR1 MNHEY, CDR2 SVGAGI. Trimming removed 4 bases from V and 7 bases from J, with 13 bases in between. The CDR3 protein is CASSSRPEGGELFF. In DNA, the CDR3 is TGTGCCAGCAGTTCCCGACCAGAGGGCGGGGAGCTGTTTTTT.

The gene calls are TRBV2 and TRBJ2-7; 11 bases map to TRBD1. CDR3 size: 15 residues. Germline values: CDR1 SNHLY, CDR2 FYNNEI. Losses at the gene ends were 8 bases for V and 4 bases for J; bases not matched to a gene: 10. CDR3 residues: CASVKEDRGPYEQYV. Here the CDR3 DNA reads TGTGCCAGCGTTAAGGAGGACAGGGGGCCGTACGAGCAGTACGTC.

The chain's CDR3 is CATLKGSGNTYEQYV. The CDR3, as DNA: TGTGCCACTCTAAAAGGGTCGGGAAATACCTACGAGCAGTACGTC. The J gene is TRBJ2-7, the V gene TRBV6-1; D perhaps matches TRBD2 (5 bases). The CDR3 runs 15 residues. V was cut by 10 bases and J by 2 bases, with 21 bases left in between. Per germline, CDR1 MNHNS and CDR2 SASEGT.

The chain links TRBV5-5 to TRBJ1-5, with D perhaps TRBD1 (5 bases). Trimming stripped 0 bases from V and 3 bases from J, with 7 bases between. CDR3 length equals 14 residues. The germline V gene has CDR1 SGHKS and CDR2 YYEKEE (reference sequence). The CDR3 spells CASSLGGINQPQHF. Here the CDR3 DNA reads TGTGCCAGCAGCTTGGGGGGCATCAATCAGCCCCAGCATTTT.

The CDR3 is CATNDRDNQPQHF. The DNA of the CDR3 is TGTGCCACCAACGACAGAGACAATCAGCCCCAGCATTTT. This chain uses TRBV19 with TRBJ1-5; D might be TRBD1 (5 bases). Germline V gives CDR1 LNHDA, CDR2 SQIVND (reference sequence). This CDR3 has 13 residues. V was shortened by 10 bases and J by 3 bases, with 13 bases between the two germline ends.

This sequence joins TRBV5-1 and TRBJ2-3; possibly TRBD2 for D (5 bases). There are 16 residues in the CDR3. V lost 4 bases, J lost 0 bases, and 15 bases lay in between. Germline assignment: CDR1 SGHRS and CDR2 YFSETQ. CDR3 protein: CASSVPGISSTDTQYF. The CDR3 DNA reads TGCGCCAGCAGCGTTCCGGGAATTTCTAGCACAGATACGCAGTATTTT.

CDR3 sequence reads: CASSQDFWRETEAFF. The CDR3 DNA follows: TGTGCCAGCAGCCAAGATTTTTGGAGGGAAACTGAAGCTTTCTTT. The chain joins TRBV4-2 to TRBJ1-1; D gene ambiguous. CDR1 and CDR2 (germline): LGHNA, YNFKEQ. Trimming left V 0 bases short and J 5 bases short, with 13 bases between. The CDR3 is 15 amino acids.

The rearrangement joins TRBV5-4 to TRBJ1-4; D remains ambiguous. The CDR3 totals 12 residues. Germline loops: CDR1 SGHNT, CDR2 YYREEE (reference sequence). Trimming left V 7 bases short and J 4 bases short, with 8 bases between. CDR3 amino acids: CASGGLNEKLFF. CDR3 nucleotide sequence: TGTGCCAGCGGCGGACTTAATGAAAAACTGTTTTTT.

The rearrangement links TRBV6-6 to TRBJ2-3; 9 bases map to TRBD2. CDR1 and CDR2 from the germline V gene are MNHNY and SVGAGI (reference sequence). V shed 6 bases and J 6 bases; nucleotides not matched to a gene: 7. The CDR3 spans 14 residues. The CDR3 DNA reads TGTGCCAGCAGCCTTAGCGGGAGTAGGGATACGCAGTATTTT. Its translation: CASSLSGSRDTQYF.